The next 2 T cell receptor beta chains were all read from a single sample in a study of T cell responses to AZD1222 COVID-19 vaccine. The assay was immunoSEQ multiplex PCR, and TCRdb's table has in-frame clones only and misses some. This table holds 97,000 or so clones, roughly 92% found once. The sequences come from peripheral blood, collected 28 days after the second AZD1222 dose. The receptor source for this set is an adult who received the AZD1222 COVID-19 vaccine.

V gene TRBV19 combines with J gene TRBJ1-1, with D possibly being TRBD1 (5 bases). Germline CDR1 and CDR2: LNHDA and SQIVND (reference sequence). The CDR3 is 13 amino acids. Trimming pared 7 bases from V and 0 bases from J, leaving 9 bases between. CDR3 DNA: TGTGCCAGTAAGGGACCCATGAACACTGAAGCTTTCTTT. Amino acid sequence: CASKGPMNTEAFF.

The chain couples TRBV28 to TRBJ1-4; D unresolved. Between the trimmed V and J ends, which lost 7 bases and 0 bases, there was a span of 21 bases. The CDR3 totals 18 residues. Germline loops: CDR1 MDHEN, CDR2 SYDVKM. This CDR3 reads CASTTRVTGLATNEKLFF. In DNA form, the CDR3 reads TGTGCCAGCACCACCCGAGTAACGGGTCTAGCAACTAATGAAAAACTGTTTTTT.